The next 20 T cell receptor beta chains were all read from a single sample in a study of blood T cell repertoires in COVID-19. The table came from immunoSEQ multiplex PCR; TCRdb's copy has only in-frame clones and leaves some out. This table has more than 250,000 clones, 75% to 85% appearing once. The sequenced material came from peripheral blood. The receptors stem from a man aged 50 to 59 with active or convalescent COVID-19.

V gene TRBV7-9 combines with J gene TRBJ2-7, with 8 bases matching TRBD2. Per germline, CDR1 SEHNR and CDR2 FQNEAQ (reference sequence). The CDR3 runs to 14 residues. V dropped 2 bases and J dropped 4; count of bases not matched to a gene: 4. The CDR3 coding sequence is TGTGCCAGCAGCTTAAGCGGGAGCCAGTACGAGCAGTACTTC. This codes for CASSLSGSQYEQYF.

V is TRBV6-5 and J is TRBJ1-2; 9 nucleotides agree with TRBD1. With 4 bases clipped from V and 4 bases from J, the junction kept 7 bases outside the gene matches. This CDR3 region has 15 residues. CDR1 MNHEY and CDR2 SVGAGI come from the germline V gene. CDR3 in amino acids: CASSSGTGRFYGYTF. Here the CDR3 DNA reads TGTGCCAGCAGTTCCGGGACAGGGAGGTTCTATGGCTACACCTTC.

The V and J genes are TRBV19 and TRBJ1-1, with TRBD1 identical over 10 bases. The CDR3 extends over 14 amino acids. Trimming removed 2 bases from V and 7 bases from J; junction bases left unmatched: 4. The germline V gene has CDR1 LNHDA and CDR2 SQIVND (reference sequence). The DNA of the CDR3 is TGTGCCAGTAGTATAAGGGACAGGGGATATGAAGCTTTCTTT. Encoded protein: CASSIRDRGYEAFF.

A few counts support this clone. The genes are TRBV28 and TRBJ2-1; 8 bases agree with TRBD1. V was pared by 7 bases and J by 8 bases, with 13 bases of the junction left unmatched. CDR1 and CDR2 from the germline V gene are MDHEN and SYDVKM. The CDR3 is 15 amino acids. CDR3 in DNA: TGTGCCAGCACCCTCGGGACAGGATTATTCCATGAGCAGTTCTTC. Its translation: CASTLGTGLFHEQFF.

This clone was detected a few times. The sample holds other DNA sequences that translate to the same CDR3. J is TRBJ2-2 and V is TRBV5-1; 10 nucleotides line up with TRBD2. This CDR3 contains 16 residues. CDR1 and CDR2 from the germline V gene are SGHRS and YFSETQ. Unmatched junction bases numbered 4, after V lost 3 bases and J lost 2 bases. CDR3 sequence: CASSSLAGGNTGELFF. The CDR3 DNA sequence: TGCGCCAGCAGCTCCTTAGCGGGAGGAAACACCGGGGAGCTGTTTTTT.

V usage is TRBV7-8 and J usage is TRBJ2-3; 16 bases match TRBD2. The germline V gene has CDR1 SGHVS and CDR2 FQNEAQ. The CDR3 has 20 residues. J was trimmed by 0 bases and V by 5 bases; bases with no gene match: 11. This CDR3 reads CASSTPGLAGGPYSTDTQYF. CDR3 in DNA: TGTGCCAGCAGCACTCCGGGACTAGCGGGAGGGCCTTATAGCACAGATACGCAGTATTTT.

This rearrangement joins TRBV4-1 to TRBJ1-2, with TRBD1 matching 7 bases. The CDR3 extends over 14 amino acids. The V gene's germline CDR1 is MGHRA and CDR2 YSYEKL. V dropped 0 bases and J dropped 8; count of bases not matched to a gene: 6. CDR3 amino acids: CASSQDYRGLGYTF. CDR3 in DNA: TGCGCCAGCAGCCAAGATTACAGGGGATTAGGCTACACCTTC.

CDR3: CASSFTWRDSAYEQYF. In DNA, the CDR3 is TGTGCCAGCAGCTTCACTTGGAGGGACAGCGCCTACGAGCAGTACTTC. The rearrangement joins TRBV27 to TRBJ2-7; a possible D gene is TRBD1 (7 bases). Germline CDR1 and CDR2: MNHEY and SMNVEV (reference sequence). CDR3 length: 16 amino acids. V was cut by 6 bases and J by 2 bases, with 20 bases left in between.

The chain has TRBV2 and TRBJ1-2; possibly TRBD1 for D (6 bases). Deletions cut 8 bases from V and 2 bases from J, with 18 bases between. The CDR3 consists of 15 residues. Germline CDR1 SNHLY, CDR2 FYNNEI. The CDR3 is CASRPQRTANYGYTF. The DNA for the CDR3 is TGTGCCAGCCGACCCCAAAGGACAGCAAACTATGGCTACACCTTC.

The CDR3 sequence is CASSSVGGRRAGYTF. The CDR3 bases are TGTGCCAGCAGCTCCGTCGGAGGGCGAAGGGCTGGCTACACCTTC. The chain couples TRBV11-2 to TRBJ1-2; D unclear. There are 15 residues in the CDR3. Per the germline V gene, CDR1 is SGHAT and CDR2 is FQNNGV. V gave up 4 bases and J gave up 7 bases, with 19 bases separating them.

This chain's CDR3 is CASSALPGTKGQPQHF. The CDR3 region has the DNA TGTGCCAGCAGTGCATTGCCCGGGACTAAAGGGCAGCCCCAGCATTTT. The chain joins TRBV6-1 to TRBJ1-5, with D possibly being TRBD1 (5 bases). Germline loops: CDR1 MNHNS, CDR2 SASEGT. Trimming shortened V by 4 bases and J by 7 bases, and 20 bases separated the two germline ends. CDR3 length: 16 residues.

CDR3 loop: CACTGTGGITDTQYF. The CDR3 DNA is TGTGCCTGTACCGGGACAGGGGGCATCACAGATACGCAGTATTTT. This rearrangement joins TRBV30 to TRBJ2-3; 12 bases fit TRBD1. With V trimmed by 6 bases and J by 2 bases, 6 bases remained unmatched. The CDR3 extends over 15 amino acids. The germline V gene encodes CDR1 GTSNPN and CDR2 SVGIG (reference sequence).

The CDR3 sequence is CASRGTGSGNQPQHF. The CDR3 DNA reads as TGTGCCAGCAGGGGGACAGGGTCGGGCAATCAGCCCCAGCATTTT. This rearrangement joins TRBV2 to TRBJ1-5; 9 nucleotides agree with TRBD1. Germline lookup yields CDR1 SNHLY and CDR2 FYNNEI. This CDR3 has 15 amino acids. V was pared by 6 bases and J by 2 bases, with 5 bases of the junction left unmatched.

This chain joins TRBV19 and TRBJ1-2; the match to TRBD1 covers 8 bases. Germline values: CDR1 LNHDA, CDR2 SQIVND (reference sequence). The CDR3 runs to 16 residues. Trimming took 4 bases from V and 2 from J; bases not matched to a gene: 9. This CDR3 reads CASSNEGTGRNYGYTF. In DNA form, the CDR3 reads TGTGCCAGTAGTAACGAAGGGACAGGCCGCAACTATGGCTACACCTTC.

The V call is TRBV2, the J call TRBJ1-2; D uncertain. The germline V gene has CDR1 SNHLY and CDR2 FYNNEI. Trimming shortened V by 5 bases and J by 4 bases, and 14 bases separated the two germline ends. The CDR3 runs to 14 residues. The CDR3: CASSSLGGSYGYTF. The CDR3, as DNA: TGTGCCAGCAGTTCCCTTGGCGGCTCCTATGGCTACACCTTC.

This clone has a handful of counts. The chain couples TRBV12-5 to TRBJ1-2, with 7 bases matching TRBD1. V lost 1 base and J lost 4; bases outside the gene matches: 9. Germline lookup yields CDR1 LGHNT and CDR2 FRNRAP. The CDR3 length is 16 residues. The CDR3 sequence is CASGLANRGLSYGYTF. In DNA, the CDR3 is TGTGCTAGTGGTTTGGCAAACAGGGGCCTTAGCTATGGCTACACCTTC.

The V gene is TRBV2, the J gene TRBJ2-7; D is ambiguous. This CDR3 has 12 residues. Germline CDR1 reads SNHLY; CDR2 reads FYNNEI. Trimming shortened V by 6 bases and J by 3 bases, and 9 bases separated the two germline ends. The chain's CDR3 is CASSGDFYEQYF. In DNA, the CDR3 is TGTGCCAGCAGCGGAGATTTCTACGAGCAGTACTTC.

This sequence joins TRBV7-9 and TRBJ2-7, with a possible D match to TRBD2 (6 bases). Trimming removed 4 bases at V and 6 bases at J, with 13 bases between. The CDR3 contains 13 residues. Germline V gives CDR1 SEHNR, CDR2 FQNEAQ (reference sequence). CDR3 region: CASSSVGGGEQYF. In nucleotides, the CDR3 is TGTGCCAGCAGCTCCGTTGGGGGAGGCGAGCAGTACTTC. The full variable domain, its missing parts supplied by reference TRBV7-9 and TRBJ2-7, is DTGVSQNPRHKITKRGQNVTFRCDPISEHNRLYWYRQTLGQGPEFLTYFQNEAQLEKSRLLSDRFSAERPKGSFSTLEIQRTEQGDSAMYLCASSSVGGGEQYFGPGTRLTVT.

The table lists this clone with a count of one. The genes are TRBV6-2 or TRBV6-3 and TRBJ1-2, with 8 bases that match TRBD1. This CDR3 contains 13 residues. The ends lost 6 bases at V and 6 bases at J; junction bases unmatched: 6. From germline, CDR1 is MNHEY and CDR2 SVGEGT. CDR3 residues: CASSQQGVDGYTF. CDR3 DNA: TGTGCCAGCAGCCAACAGGGGGTTGATGGCTACACCTTC.

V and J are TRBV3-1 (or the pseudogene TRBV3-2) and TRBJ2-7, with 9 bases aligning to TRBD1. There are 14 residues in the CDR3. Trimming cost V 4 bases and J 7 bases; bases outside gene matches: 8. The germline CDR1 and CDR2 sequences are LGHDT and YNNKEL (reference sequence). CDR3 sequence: CASSRRDRVGEQYF. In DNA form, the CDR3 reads TGTGCCAGCAGCCGCCGGGACAGGGTTGGGGAGCAGTACTTC.